These 8 T cell receptor beta chains came from one sample sequenced in a study of shared T cell receptors in the human thymus. TCRdb keeps only in-frame clones here, not all; method: immunoSEQ multiplex PCR. The sample includes over 450,000 clones, approximately 80% of them seen just once. These data are also associated with another study on human thymus T cells.

Input material: thymocytes. Every receptor here comes from a boy under two years old with a congenital heart defect.

This CDR3 is CASAPWGGSTDTQYF. CDR3 in DNA: TGTGCCAGCGCTCCATGGGGAGGGAGCACAGATACGCAGTATTTT. The chain has TRBV11-2 and TRBJ2-3; 7 nucleotides agree with TRBD2. Unmatched junction bases numbered 8, after V lost 8 bases and J lost 0 bases. Germline V gene sequence: CDR1 SGHAT, CDR2 FQNNGV. This CDR3 has 15 residues.

The rearrangement links TRBV27 to TRBJ2-1, with D tentatively TRBD2 (6 bases). The germline CDR1 and CDR2 sequences are MNHEY and SMNVEV (reference sequence). The CDR3 extends over 18 amino acids. The V and J ends lost 5 bases and 0 bases respectively, with 20 bases between them. The CDR3 protein is CASSQIGTSLSSYNEQFF. In DNA, the CDR3 is TGTGCCAGCAGTCAGATAGGGACTTCACTAAGCTCCTACAATGAGCAGTTCTTC.

The rearrangement joins TRBV27 to TRBJ2-7; TRBD2 agrees at 8 bases. The junction had 9 bases not matched to a gene; V was cut back by 2 bases and J by 3 bases. Germline V lookup: CDR1 MNHEY, CDR2 SMNVEV (reference sequence). This CDR3 region has 16 residues. CDR3 nucleotide sequence: TGTGCCAGCAGTTTAACGGGAGGGCCTGAATTCTACGAGCAGTACTTC. It codes for CASSLTGGPEFYEQYF.

The V gene is TRBV27, the J gene TRBJ2-7; 10 bases are a match to TRBD1. There are 15 residues in the CDR3. CDR1 is MNHEY and CDR2 is SMNVEV in the germline V gene (reference sequence). J gave up 7 bases and V 2 bases, and 8 bases lay outside the gene matches. Here the CDR3 DNA reads TGTGCCAGCAGTTTACTAAGGGACAGGGGAAGGGAGCAGTACTTC. Its translation is CASSLLRDRGREQYF.

The chain joins TRBV7-3 to TRBJ2-4; D is perhaps TRBD2 (6 bases). The CDR3 contains 13 residues. Germline V CDR1 and CDR2: SGHTA, FQGTGA. Trimming took off 6 bases at V and 9 bases at J, with 15 bases between the two ends. For the CDR3, the DNA is TGTGCCAGCAGTCCTGACCCCGGGAGCATTCAGTACTTC. Protein sequence: CASSPDPGSIQYF.

The genes are TRBV15 and TRBJ2-1; 8 positions agree with TRBD2. Germline assignment: CDR1 LNHNV and CDR2 YYDKDF (reference sequence). The length of the CDR3 is 13 residues. J lost 12 bases, V lost 1 base, and 5 bases had no gene match. Here the CDR3 reads CATSRALAGPQFF. For the CDR3, the DNA is TGTGCCACCAGCAGAGCCTTAGCGGGACCGCAGTTCTTC.

CDR3 nucleotide sequence: TGCGCCAGCAGCCAAGGACGGAGGGCAGGGTTTTATGGCTACACCTTC. Its protein is CASSQGRRAGFYGYTF. This sequence joins TRBV4-3 and TRBJ1-2, with D maybe TRBD1 (5 bases). Trimming pared 1 base from V and 5 bases from J, leaving 17 bases between. CDR1 and CDR2 from the germline V gene are LGHNA and YSLEER. This CDR3 is 16 amino acids long.

V is TRBV27 and J is TRBJ2-5; 8 bases are a match to TRBD1. With 3 bases clipped from V and 1 base from J, the junction kept 10 bases outside the gene matches. CDR3 length equals 17 residues. CDR1 and CDR2 from the germline V gene are MNHEY and SMNVEV (reference sequence). CDR3 coding DNA: TGTGCCAGCAGTTTGGGCAGGGGGCGCGAACGCCAAGAGACCCAGTACTTC. It specifies CASSLGRGRERQETQYF.